The following is a TCR beta chain sequence with its context. TCRdb processed the RT-PCR reads anew with MiXCR; each CDR3 protein has one entry. The sample contains hundreds of thousands of distinct CDR3 sequences, around a sixth of which appear only once. This entry is derived from a study of response to subunit inactivated influenza vaccine. The CDR3 has 15 amino acids. Per the germline V gene, CDR1 is ENHRY and CDR2 is SYGVKD. Trimming removed 0 bases from V and 2 bases from J, with 9 bases in between. The clonotype originates from a man over 45 who received an inactivated influenza vaccine. The sample here was PBMCs from blood, taken around 5 days after vaccination. The J gene is TRBJ2-3, the V gene TRBV10-3; D is possibly TRBD2 (6 bases). CDR3: CAISESGRNTDTQYF. CDR3 nucleotide sequence: TGTGCCATCAGTGAGTCTGGGAGGAACACAGATACGCAGTATTTT.